What follows are 6 T cell receptor beta chains derived from one specimen sequenced in a study of cytomegalovirus exposure and HLA in healthy donors. Primers: 60 Vbeta forward and 13 Jbeta reverse. The repertoire was sequenced with immunoSEQ multiplex PCR; TCRdb's copy has only in-frame clones and lacks some. Here the sample spans about 130,000 clones, just under 80% being singletons. The sample taken for sequencing was PBMCs. The receptors come from a man younger than 45 in good health and CMV-seronegative.

The rearrangement uses TRBV18 and TRBJ1-5, with TRBD1 matching over 8 bases. The CDR3 extends over 14 amino acids. Losses at the gene ends were 2 bases for V and 7 bases for J; bases not matched to a gene: 4. Germline V lookup: CDR1 KGHSH, CDR2 LQKENI. The CDR3: CASSPGTGGQPQHF. CDR3 nucleotides: TGTGCCAGCTCACCAGGGACAGGAGGCCAGCCCCAGCATTTT.

This chain uses TRBV10-3 with TRBJ1-2, with 7 bases lining up with TRBD1. V lost 6 bases to trimming and J lost 0 bases; unmatched junction nucleotides: 4. CDR1 ENHRY and CDR2 SYGVKD come from the germline V gene. The CDR3 is made up of 14 amino acids. This CDR3 reads CAIRVGTANYGYTF. As DNA, the CDR3 is TGTGCCATCAGGGTTGGGACAGCTAACTATGGCTACACCTTC.

This chain joins TRBV28 and TRBJ2-2, with 7 positions matching TRBD2. Germline CDR1 MDHEN, CDR2 SYDVKM. This CDR3 has 16 amino acids. V lost 5 bases, J lost 3 bases, and 9 bases stayed unmatched. The CDR3 sequence: CASSPTGGEYTGELFF. The CDR3 DNA is TGTGCCAGCAGTCCGACGGGGGGAGAGTACACCGGGGAGCTGTTTTTT.

For the CDR3, the DNA is TGTGCCAGCAGGGCACAGACAGGTCAGCCCCAGCATTTT. Its translation is CASRAQTGQPQHF. The chain couples TRBV6-5 to TRBJ1-5, with D possibly matching TRBD1 (6 bases). Trimming cost V 6 bases and J 6 bases, with 12 bases left between them. This CDR3 region has 13 residues. CDR1 is MNHEY, CDR2 SVGAGI, per germline.

This clone has only a few counts. The gene calls are TRBV6-5 and TRBJ2-1; TRBD2 agrees at 8 bases. CDR1 is MNHEY, CDR2 SVGAGI, per germline. This CDR3 has 14 amino acids. Trimming took 8 bases from V and 3 from J; bases not matched to a gene: 6. This CDR3 is CASREREYYNEQFF. The CDR3, as DNA: TGTGCCAGCCGGGAGCGGGAGTACTACAATGAGCAGTTCTTC.

This chain connects TRBV5-4 to TRBJ2-1, with D possibly TRBD2 on 6 matching bases. Trimming shortened V by 4 bases and J by 2 bases, and 10 bases separated the two germline ends. The germline gives CDR1 SGHNT, CDR2 YYREEE (reference sequence). The CDR3 is 14 amino acids. This chain's CDR3 is CASSLRLAYNEQFF. The CDR3 nucleotides are TGTGCCAGCAGCCTTCGACTAGCCTACAATGAGCAGTTCTTC.